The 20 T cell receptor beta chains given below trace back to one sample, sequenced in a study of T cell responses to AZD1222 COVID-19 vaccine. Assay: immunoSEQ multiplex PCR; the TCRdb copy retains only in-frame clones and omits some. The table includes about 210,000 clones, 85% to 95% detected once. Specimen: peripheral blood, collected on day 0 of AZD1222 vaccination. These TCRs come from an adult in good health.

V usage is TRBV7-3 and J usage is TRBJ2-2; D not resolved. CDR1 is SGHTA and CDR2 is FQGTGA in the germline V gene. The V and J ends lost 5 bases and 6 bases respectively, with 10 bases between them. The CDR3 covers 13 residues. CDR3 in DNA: TGTGCCAGCAGCCCCTCCCGGGCCGGGGAGCTGTTTTTT. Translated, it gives CASSPSRAGELFF.

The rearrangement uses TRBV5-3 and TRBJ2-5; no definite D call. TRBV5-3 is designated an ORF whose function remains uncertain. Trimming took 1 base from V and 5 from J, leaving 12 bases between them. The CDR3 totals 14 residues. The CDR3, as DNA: TGTGCCAGAAGCTTGTGGCCCCCGGCCGAGACCCAGTACTTC. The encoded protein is CARSLWPPAETQYF.

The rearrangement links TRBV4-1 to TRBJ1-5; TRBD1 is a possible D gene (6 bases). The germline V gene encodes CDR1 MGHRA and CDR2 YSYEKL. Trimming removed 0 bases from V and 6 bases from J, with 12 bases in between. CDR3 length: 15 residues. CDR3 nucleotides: TGCGCCAGCAGCCAAGATTTCAGGGGCCGTCAGCCCCAGCATTTT. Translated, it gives CASSQDFRGRQPQHF.

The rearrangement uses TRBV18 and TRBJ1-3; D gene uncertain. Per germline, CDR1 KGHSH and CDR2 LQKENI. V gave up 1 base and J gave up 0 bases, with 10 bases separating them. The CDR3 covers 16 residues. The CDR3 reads CASSPRAAHSGNTIYF. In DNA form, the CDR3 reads TGTGCCAGCTCACCACGGGCGGCGCACTCTGGAAACACCATATATTTT.

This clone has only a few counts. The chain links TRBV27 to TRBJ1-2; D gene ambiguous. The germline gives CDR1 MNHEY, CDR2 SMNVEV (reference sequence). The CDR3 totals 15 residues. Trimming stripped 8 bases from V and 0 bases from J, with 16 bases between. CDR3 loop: CASFAPGRANYGYTF. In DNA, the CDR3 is TGTGCCAGCTTCGCCCCGGGTCGAGCTAACTATGGCTACACCTTC.

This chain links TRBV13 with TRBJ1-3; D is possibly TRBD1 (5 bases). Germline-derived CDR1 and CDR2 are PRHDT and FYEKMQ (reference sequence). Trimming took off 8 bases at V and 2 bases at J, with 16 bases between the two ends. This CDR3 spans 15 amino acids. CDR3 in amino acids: CASAMGVRTGNTIYF. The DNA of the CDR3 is TGTGCCAGCGCAATGGGGGTTCGAACTGGAAACACCATATATTTT.

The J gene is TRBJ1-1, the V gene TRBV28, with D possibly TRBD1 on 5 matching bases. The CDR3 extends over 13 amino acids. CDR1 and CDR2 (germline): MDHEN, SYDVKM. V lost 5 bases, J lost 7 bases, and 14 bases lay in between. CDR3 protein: CASSIPTASEAFF. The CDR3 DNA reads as TGTGCCAGCAGTATACCGACAGCAAGTGAAGCTTTCTTT.

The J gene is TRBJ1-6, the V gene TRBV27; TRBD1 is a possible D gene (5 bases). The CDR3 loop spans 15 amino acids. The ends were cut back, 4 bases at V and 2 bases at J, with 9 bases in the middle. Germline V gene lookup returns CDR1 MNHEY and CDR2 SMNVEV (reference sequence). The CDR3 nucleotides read TGTGCCAGCAGTTCCGGGGGGACCTATAATTCACCCCTCCACTTT. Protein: CASSSGGTYNSPLHF.

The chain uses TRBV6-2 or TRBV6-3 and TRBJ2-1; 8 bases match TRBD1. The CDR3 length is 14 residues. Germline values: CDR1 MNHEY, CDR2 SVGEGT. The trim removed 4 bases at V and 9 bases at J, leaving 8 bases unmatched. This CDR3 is CASSFGRGLAEQFF. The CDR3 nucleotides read TGTGCCAGCAGTTTCGGCAGGGGGCTAGCTGAGCAGTTCTTC.

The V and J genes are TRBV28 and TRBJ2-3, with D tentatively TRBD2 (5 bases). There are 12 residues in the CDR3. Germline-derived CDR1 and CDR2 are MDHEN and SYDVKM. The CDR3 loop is CATEGVTDTQYF. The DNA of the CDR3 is TGTGCTACTGAGGGCGTAACAGATACGCAGTATTTT. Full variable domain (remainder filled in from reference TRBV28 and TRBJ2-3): DVKVTQSSRYLVKRTGEKVFLECVQDMDHENMFWYRQDPGLGLRLIYFSYDVKMKEKGDIPEGYSVSREKKERFSLILESASTNQTSMYLCATEGVTDTQYFGPGTRLTVL.

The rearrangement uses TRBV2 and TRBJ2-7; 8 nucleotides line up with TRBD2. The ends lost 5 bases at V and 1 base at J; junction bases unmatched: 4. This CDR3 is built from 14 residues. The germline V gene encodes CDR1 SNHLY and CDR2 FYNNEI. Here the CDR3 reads CASSQRGRSYEQYF. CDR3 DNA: TGTGCCAGCAGTCAGCGGGGGCGATCCTACGAGCAGTACTTC.

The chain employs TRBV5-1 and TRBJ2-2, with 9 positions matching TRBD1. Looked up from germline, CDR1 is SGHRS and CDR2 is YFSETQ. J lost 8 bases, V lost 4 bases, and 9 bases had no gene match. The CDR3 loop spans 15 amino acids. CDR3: CASSPRTGDRGELFF. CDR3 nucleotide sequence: TGCGCCAGCAGCCCCAGGACAGGGGATAGGGGGGAGCTGTTTTTT.

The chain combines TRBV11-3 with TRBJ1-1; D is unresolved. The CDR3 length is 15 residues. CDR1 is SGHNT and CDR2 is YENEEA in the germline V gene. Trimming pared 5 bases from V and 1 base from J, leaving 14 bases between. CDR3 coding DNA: TGTGCCAGCAGCCAAGGAACGACGGCGAACACTGAAGCTTTCTTT. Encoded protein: CASSQGTTANTEAFF.

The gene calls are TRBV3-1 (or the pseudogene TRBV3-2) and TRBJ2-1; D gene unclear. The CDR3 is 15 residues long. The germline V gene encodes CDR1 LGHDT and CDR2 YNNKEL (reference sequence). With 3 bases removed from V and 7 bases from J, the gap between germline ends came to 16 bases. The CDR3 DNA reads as TGTGCCAGCAGCCAGGCGTCTAAAGCGCGGAATGAGCAGTTCTTC. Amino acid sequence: CASSQASKARNEQFF.

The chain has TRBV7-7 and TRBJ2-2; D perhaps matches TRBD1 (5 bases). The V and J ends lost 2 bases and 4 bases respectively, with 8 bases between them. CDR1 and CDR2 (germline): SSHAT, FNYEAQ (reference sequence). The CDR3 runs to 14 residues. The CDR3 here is CASSLQGATGELFF. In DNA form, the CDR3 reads TGTGCCAGCAGCTTACAGGGTGCCACCGGGGAGCTGTTTTTT.

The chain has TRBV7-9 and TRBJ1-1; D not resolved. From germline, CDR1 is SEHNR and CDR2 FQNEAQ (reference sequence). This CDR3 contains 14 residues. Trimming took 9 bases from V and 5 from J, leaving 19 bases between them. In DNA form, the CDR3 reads TGTGCCAGTAGGTTGGGGATGACAATGACTGAAGCTTTCTTT. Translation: CASRLGMTMTEAFF.

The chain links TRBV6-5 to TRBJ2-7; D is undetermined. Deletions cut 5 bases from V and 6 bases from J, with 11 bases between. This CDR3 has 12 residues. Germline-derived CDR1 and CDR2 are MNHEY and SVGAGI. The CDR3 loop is CASSPPDAEQYF. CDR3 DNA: TGTGCCAGCAGTCCTCCGGACGCCGAGCAGTACTTC.

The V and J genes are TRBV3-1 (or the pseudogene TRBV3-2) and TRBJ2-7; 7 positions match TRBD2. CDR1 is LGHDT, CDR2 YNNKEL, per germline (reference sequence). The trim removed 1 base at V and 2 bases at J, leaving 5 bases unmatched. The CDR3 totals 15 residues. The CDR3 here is CASSQAPSGAYEQYF. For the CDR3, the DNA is TGTGCCAGCAGCCAAGCCCCTAGCGGAGCCTACGAGCAGTACTTC.

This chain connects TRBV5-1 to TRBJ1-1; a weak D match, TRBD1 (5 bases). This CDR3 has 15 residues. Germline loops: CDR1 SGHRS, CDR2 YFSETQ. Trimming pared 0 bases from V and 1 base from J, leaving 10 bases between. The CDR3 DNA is TGCGCCAGCAGCTTGGAGGCAGGGACGAACACTGAAGCTTTCTTT. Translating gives CASSLEAGTNTEAFF.

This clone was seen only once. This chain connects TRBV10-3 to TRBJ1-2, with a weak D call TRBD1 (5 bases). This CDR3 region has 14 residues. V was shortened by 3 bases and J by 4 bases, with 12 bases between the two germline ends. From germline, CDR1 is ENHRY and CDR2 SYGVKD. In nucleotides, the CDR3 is TGTGCCATCAGTGAACCGGGACCCATCTATGGCTACACCTTC. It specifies CAISEPGPIYGYTF.